This T cell receptor beta chain was obtained from a study of T cells in tuberculosis. Background on the study: CD1B tetramers identified T cells specific for mycobacterial lipid GMM.

Study-level results: GEM motif frequencies gave 60% to 70% accuracy; the GMM repertoire gave about 90%. Shorter CDR3-alpha in active tuberculosis partly drove smaller distances.

Of note for this clone: Its cognate antigen is unknown.

Profiling relied on immunoSEQ multiplex PCR, and the TCRdb table lists in-frame clones only, not all of them. The sample has tens of thousands of clones; 85% to 95% are singletons. Trimming took 0 bases from V and 2 from J, leaving 9 bases between them. Germline assignment: CDR1 SGHDT and CDR2 YYEEEE. CDR3 length equals 14 residues. The chain carries TRBV5-6 and TRBJ2-7; tentative D call: TRBD1 (6 bases). This clonotype was sampled from a donor between 10 and 29 years old with latent tuberculosis or without tuberculosis infection. Some clones in this sample may be carry-over from other donors' samples. The material sequenced was PBMCs. As DNA, the CDR3 is TGTGCCAGCAGCTTGGCAGGGGTACCCTACGAGCAGTACTTC. Its translation is CASSLAGVPYEQYF.